This T cell receptor (beta chain) comes out of a study of T-cell memory formation after mild COVID-19. About this clonotype: Its antigen is currently unknown.

MiXCR was run by TCRdb on the 5' RACE reads, yielding one entry per CDR3 protein. The sample holds about 130,000 distinct CDR3 sequences, about 17% seen once. Findings and caveats of the study: Mainly in CM and EM were contracting CD4+ clones; CD8+ were in EMRA.

Losses at the gene ends were 0 bases for V and 8 bases for J; bases not matched to a gene: 6. From germline, CDR1 is WNHNN and CDR2 SYGVQD (reference sequence). The CDR3 contains 16 residues. The receptor's source is a man between 18 and 35 years old who had mild COVID-19 (a few samples of this study predate the infection). Cell type and time point are not known. The sample comprised PBMCs or a T cell subset sorted from them (not recorded which). The gene calls are TRBV10-1 and TRBJ2-1; the match to TRBD1 covers 11 bases. The CDR3 region is CASSESWTGGADEQFF. CDR3 DNA: TGCGCCAGCAGTGAGTCGTGGACAGGGGGCGCGGATGAGCAGTTCTTC.